The source of this T cell receptor beta chain is a study of T cell responses to AZD1222 COVID-19 vaccine. Libraries were prepared by immunoSEQ multiplex PCR; TCRdb keeps only in-frame clonotypes and omits some of them. The data contain just over 150,000 clones, approximately 91% of them singletons. The CDR3 contains 15 residues. Germline-derived CDR1 and CDR2 are MDHEN and SYDVKM. The V end lost 3 bases, the J end lost 2 bases, and 13 bases lay between the germline ends. This clonotype originated in an adult who received the AZD1222 COVID-19 vaccine. The sample was peripheral blood, taken 28 days after the second AZD1222 dose. The chain couples TRBV28 to TRBJ1-2; D is undetermined. The CDR3 loop is CASSLSYGSNYGYTF. CDR3 bases: TGTGCCAGCAGTTTGTCGTACGGGAGCAACTATGGCTACACCTTC.